This entry lists 30 T cell receptor beta chains sequenced from one sample in a study of cytomegalovirus exposure and HLA in healthy donors. The PCR employed 60 Vbeta primers together with 13 Jbeta primers. Libraries were prepared by immunoSEQ multiplex PCR; TCRdb keeps only in-frame clonotypes and omits some of them. The sample carries 110,000 or so clones, roughly 79% recorded once. The specimen sequenced was PBMCs. The receptors were sampled from a woman in her twenties or thirties in good health and CMV-seronegative.

The CDR3 nucleotides are TGCGCCAGCAGCCGCGGCGGGGGACAGGACAATTCACCCCTCCACTTT. Residues: CASSRGGGQDNSPLHF. V gene TRBV4-3 combines with J gene TRBJ1-6; 8 positions agree with TRBD1. The trim removed 4 bases at V and 7 bases at J, leaving 9 bases unmatched. The CDR3 length is 16 residues. Germline V gives CDR1 LGHNA, CDR2 YSLEER.

The chain has TRBV19 and TRBJ1-6; D remains ambiguous. Germline assignment: CDR1 LNHDA and CDR2 SQIVND (reference sequence). V dropped 4 bases and J dropped 5 bases, with 6 bases sitting between them. The CDR3 totals 13 residues. CDR3 residues: CASSTGNNSPLHF. Written as DNA, the CDR3 is TGTGCCAGTAGTACGGGAAATAATTCACCCCTCCACTTT.

The genes are TRBV7-3 and TRBJ1-3, with D perhaps matching TRBD1 (5 bases). The CDR3 is 18 amino acids. Trimming removed 5 bases at V and 0 bases at J, with 20 bases between. The V gene's germline CDR1 is SGHTA and CDR2 FQGTGA. CDR3 loop: CASSPNPGTAGSGNTIYF. The CDR3, as DNA: TGTGCCAGCAGCCCGAACCCCGGGACTGCGGGCTCTGGAAACACCATATATTTT.

This clone was recorded once. The chain combines TRBV6-5 with TRBJ1-2; a possible D gene is TRBD1 (6 bases). Looked up from germline, CDR1 is MNHEY and CDR2 is SVGAGI. Between the trimmed V and J ends, which lost 5 bases and 4 bases, there was a span of 14 bases. The CDR3 has 14 residues. CDR3: CASSIGQFAYGYTF. CDR3 coding DNA: TGTGCCAGCAGTATAGGACAGTTTGCCTATGGCTACACCTTC.

V gene TRBV7-2 combines with J gene TRBJ2-5; D possibly corresponds to TRBD1 (5 bases). Trimming removed 1 base at V and 2 bases at J, with 14 bases between. The CDR3 spans 16 residues. Germline V gene sequence: CDR1 SGHTA, CDR2 FQGNSA. Here the CDR3 reads CASSLGGPPGQETQYF. The CDR3 DNA is TGTGCCAGCAGCTTAGGGGGCCCACCCGGACAAGAGACCCAGTACTTC.

The chain recombines TRBV6-1 with TRBJ2-1, with 9 bases lining up with TRBD2. Germline CDR1 and CDR2: MNHNS and SASEGT. There are 16 residues in the CDR3. The V gene end was trimmed by 1 base and the J gene end by 2 bases; junction bases not matched to a gene: 3. In DNA form, the CDR3 reads TGTGCCAGCAGTGAAGTTAGCGGGGGCCCCTACAATGAGCAGTTCTTC. It translates to CASSEVSGGPYNEQFF.

V and J are TRBV27 and TRBJ2-3, with TRBD2 matching 14 bases. This CDR3 has 16 amino acids. CDR1 and CDR2 (germline): MNHEY, SMNVEV (reference sequence). The junction had 5 bases not matched to a gene; V was cut back by 4 bases and J by 5 bases. CDR3 nucleotides: TGTGCCAGCAGTTCGGGCGGGACTAGCGGGGGAGATACGCAGTATTTT. It specifies CASSSGGTSGGDTQYF.

The J gene is TRBJ2-4, the V gene TRBV6-6; D may be TRBD1 (6 bases). Looked up from germline, CDR1 is MNHNY and CDR2 is SVGAGI (reference sequence). This CDR3 region has 15 residues. The V end lost 0 bases, the J end lost 3 bases, and 9 bases lay between the germline ends. CDR3: CASSYSGAGKNIQYF. The CDR3 DNA follows: TGTGCCAGCAGTTACTCGGGGGCTGGCAAAAACATTCAGTACTTC.

V is TRBV27 and J is TRBJ2-7, with 10 bases fitting TRBD1. V lost 5 bases and J lost 6; bases outside the gene matches: 7. Germline V gene lookup returns CDR1 MNHEY and CDR2 SMNVEV (reference sequence). The CDR3 runs to 14 residues. CDR3 amino acids: CASSRQGAPSEQYF. CDR3 DNA: TGTGCCAGCAGTCGACAGGGGGCGCCTAGCGAGCAGTACTTC.

This sequence joins TRBV10-2 and TRBJ1-5; perhaps TRBD1 as D (5 bases). Germline assignment: CDR1 WSHSY and CDR2 SAAADI. V was shortened by 3 bases and J by 2 bases, with 11 bases between the two germline ends. The CDR3 consists of 15 residues. This CDR3 reads CASSDTVRGNQPQHF. Written as DNA, the CDR3 is TGCGCCAGCAGTGATACCGTCAGGGGCAATCAGCCCCAGCATTTT.

The chain links TRBV5-8 to TRBJ1-6, with D perhaps TRBD1 (5 bases). Germline V gene lookup returns CDR1 SGHTS and CDR2 YDEGEE. Trimming removed 4 bases at V and 8 bases at J, with 13 bases between. The CDR3 loop spans 14 amino acids. The CDR3: CASSRRVGYSPLHF. The CDR3, as DNA: TGTGCCAGCAGCCGCAGGGTTGGTTATTCACCCCTCCACTTT.

The V and J genes are TRBV7-6 and TRBJ1-3; weak D call: TRBD1 (5 bases). The germline V gene has CDR1 SGHVS and CDR2 FNYEAQ. The V end lost 1 base, the J end lost 4 bases, and 14 bases lay between the germline ends. The CDR3 consists of 16 residues. The CDR3 bases are TGTGCCAGCAGCTTAGGACCCCCAGGGCAGGGAAACACCATATATTTT. It translates to CASSLGPPGQGNTIYF.

V and J are TRBV27 and TRBJ2-2; 12 bases line up with TRBD2. The length of the CDR3 is 19 residues. CDR1 is MNHEY and CDR2 is SMNVEV in the germline V gene (reference sequence). Unmatched junction bases numbered 11, after V lost 6 bases and J lost 0 bases. CDR3 in amino acids: CASSTGLAGLYSNTGELFF. The CDR3 coding sequence is TGTGCCAGCAGCACGGGACTAGCGGGCCTCTACTCGAACACCGGGGAGCTGTTTTTT.

The CDR3, as DNA: TGTGCCAGCAGCTTACAGCGGACCCGGTGGCCCCAGCATTTT. Its protein product is CASSLQRTRWPQHF. This sequence joins TRBV7-8 and TRBJ1-5; no reliable D call. Trimming left V 2 bases short and J 9 bases short, with 14 bases between. This CDR3 comprises 14 residues. Germline V gene sequence: CDR1 SGHVS, CDR2 FQNEAQ.

The table lists this clone with a count of one. The genes are TRBV5-1 and TRBJ2-1; 10 nucleotides align to TRBD2. Per germline, CDR1 SGHRS and CDR2 YFSETQ. The CDR3 consists of 16 residues. Unmatched junction bases numbered 9, after V lost 5 bases and J lost 4 bases. For the CDR3, the DNA is TGCGCCAGCAGTAAGCGGGAGGGCCCTTTTTACAATGAGCAGTTCTTC. It yields the protein CASSKREGPFYNEQFF.

V gene TRBV18 combines with J gene TRBJ2-2; a possible D gene is TRBD1 (6 bases). Germline CDR1 reads KGHSH; CDR2 reads LQKENI. The CDR3 runs to 14 residues. Trimming removed 8 bases at V and 0 bases at J, with 10 bases between. This chain's CDR3 is CASPGTTNTGELFF. As DNA, the CDR3 is TGTGCCAGCCCCGGGACAACGAACACCGGGGAGCTGTTTTTT.

In regard to this clone: Other nucleotide sequences from this sample produce the same CDR3. The J gene is TRBJ1-1, the V gene TRBV29-1; 9 nucleotides line up with TRBD1. The CDR3 consists of 12 residues. CDR1 SQVTM and CDR2 ANQGSEA come from the germline V gene. Losses at the gene ends were 6 bases for V and 1 base for J; bases not matched to a gene: 0. CDR3 sequence: CSVGQGNTEAFF. The CDR3 DNA follows: TGCAGCGTGGGACAGGGGAACACTGAAGCTTTCTTT. Combining the CDR3 with reference TRBV29-1 and TRBJ1-1 gives the whole variable domain SAVISQKPSRDICQRGTSLTIQCQVDSQVTMMFWYRQQPGQSLTLIATANQGSEATYESGFVIDKFPISRPNLTFSTLTVSNMSPEDSSIYLCSVGQGNTEAFFGQGTRLTVV.

This chain uses TRBV7-6 with TRBJ2-7, with 9 bases matching TRBD2. There are 16 residues in the CDR3. CDR1 and CDR2 (germline): SGHVS, FNYEAQ. V dropped 2 bases and J dropped 7; count of bases not matched to a gene: 12. In nucleotides, the CDR3 is TGTGCCAGCAGCTTAATAGCTGGCGGGAGGGCCGAGGAGCAGTACTTC. Amino acid sequence: CASSLIAGGRAEEQYF.

This clone was recorded once. Germline is not matched at one junction end, which may reflect a read error. This rearrangement joins TRBV4-1 to TRBJ2-1; tentatively, D is TRBD2 (5 bases). CDR3 length: 16 residues. Looked up from germline, CDR1 is MGHRA and CDR2 is YSYEKL. The chain's CDR3 is CAGSQVGEGLFNEQFF. The CDR3 nucleotides read TGCGCCGGCAGCCAAGTGGGAGAGGGCCTTTTTAATGAGCAGTTCTTC.

The chain carries TRBV12-2 and TRBJ2-5; no check of the table's D call, TRBD2, against the DNA was made. The J call may be mistaken, given a closer DNA end match to TRBJ2-7. TRBV12-2 represents a pseudogene. The CDR3 is made up of 16 amino acids. The CDR3 DNA is TGTGCAAGTCGCTTCCGGCTAGCGGGATCTGGATACGAGCAGTACTTC. It yields the protein CASRFRLAGSGYEQYF.

The V and J genes are TRBV6-1 and TRBJ1-2; perhaps TRBD1 as D (6 bases). Per the germline V gene, CDR1 is MNHNS and CDR2 is SASEGT. The CDR3 contains 13 residues. The germline V and J ends were trimmed by 2 bases and 4 bases, with 8 bases remaining between them. The CDR3 region is CASSEQGLYGYTF. DNA for the CDR3: TGTGCCAGCAGTGAACAGGGGCTCTATGGCTACACCTTC.

The rearrangement joins TRBV6-1 to TRBJ2-1, with 10 bases identical to TRBD2. The V segment lost 4 bases and the J segment 3 bases; nucleotides outside the gene matches: 3. The CDR3 contains 15 residues. Germline V lookup: CDR1 MNHNS, CDR2 SASEGT. CDR3 sequence (DNA): TGTGCCAGCAGTGTTCTAGCGGGGGTCTACAATGAGCAGTTCTTC. Translated: CASSVLAGVYNEQFF.

This chain uses TRBV7-6 with TRBJ2-7, with 7 bases aligning to TRBD1. The CDR3 has 14 residues. The V gene end was trimmed by 3 bases and the J gene end by 1 base; junction bases not matched to a gene: 3. CDR1 is SGHVS and CDR2 is FNYEAQ in the germline V gene. CDR3 sequence (DNA): TGTGCCAGCAGCTTCGACAGGGAATCCTACGAGCAGTACTTC. Translating gives CASSFDRESYEQYF.

This clone was found once. The chain recombines TRBV19 with TRBJ2-3; 7 nucleotides line up with TRBD1. The CDR3 length is 14 residues. Germline V gene lookup returns CDR1 LNHDA and CDR2 SQIVND (reference sequence). V lost 5 bases and J lost 5; bases outside the gene matches: 7. The CDR3 region is CASSQRQGKDTQYF. DNA of the CDR3: TGTGCCAGTAGTCAACGACAGGGCAAAGATACGCAGTATTTT.

The chain uses TRBV6-5 and TRBJ2-7; D is unresolved. The ends were cut back, 6 bases at V and 5 bases at J, with 8 bases in the middle. The CDR3 consists of 11 residues. Per germline, CDR1 MNHEY and CDR2 SVGAGI. The CDR3 spells CASRRLDEQYF. CDR3 DNA: TGTGCCAGCAGAAGGCTAGACGAGCAGTACTTC.

The chain couples TRBV5-6 to TRBJ2-1; D not certain. Germline V gene sequence: CDR1 SGHDT, CDR2 YYEEEE. V was trimmed by 7 bases and J by 8 bases, leaving 13 bases between them. The CDR3 has 12 amino acids. This chain's CDR3 is CASLWRGDEQFF. CDR3 bases: TGTGCCAGCCTCTGGAGAGGCGATGAGCAGTTCTTC.

This chain links TRBV5-1 with TRBJ2-3; a possible D gene is TRBD2 (6 bases). V was pared by 0 bases and J by 3 bases, with 11 bases between. Germline CDR1 is SGHRS and CDR2 is YFSETQ. The CDR3 spans 15 residues. CDR3 coding DNA: TGCGCCAGCAGCTTGGAACCGGGAGTAACAGATACGCAGTATTTT. Translated: CASSLEPGVTDTQYF.

The CDR3 sequence is CASSLSGTGANVLTF. In DNA form, the CDR3 reads TGCGCCAGCAGCTTATCCGGGACTGGGGCCAACGTCCTGACTTTC. The chain uses TRBV5-1 and TRBJ2-6, with D possibly matching TRBD2 (5 bases). The ends were cut back, 2 bases at V and 2 bases at J, with 8 bases in the middle. CDR1 and CDR2 from the germline V gene are SGHRS and YFSETQ. The CDR3 runs 15 residues. The full variable domain, its missing parts supplied by reference TRBV5-1 and TRBJ2-6, is KAGVTQTPRYLIKTRGQQVTLSCSPISGHRSVSWYQQTPGQGLQFLFEYFSETQRNKGNFPGRFSGRQFSNSRSEMNVSTLELGDSALYLCASSLSGTGANVLTFGAGSRLTVL.

The J gene is TRBJ1-5, the V gene TRBV18; possible D gene TRBD1, 6 bases. The CDR3 loop spans 13 amino acids. The germline V gene has CDR1 KGHSH and CDR2 LQKENI. Trimming pared 3 bases from V and 6 bases from J, leaving 9 bases between. CDR3 residues: CASSPGQPQPQHF. CDR3 bases: TGTGCCAGCTCACCGGGACAACCTCAGCCCCAGCATTTT.

The chain employs TRBV7-9 and TRBJ2-1; 10 bases are a match to TRBD2. The CDR3 totals 19 residues. The germline CDR1 and CDR2 sequences are SEHNR and FQNEAQ (reference sequence). The J segment lost 0 bases and the V segment lost 5 bases, leaving 13 bases of the junction unmatched. The CDR3 nucleotides are TGTGCCAGCAGCCCCCGGTTTAGCGGGAGGCGAATCTCCTACAATGAGCAGTTCTTC. It codes for CASSPRFSGRRISYNEQFF.